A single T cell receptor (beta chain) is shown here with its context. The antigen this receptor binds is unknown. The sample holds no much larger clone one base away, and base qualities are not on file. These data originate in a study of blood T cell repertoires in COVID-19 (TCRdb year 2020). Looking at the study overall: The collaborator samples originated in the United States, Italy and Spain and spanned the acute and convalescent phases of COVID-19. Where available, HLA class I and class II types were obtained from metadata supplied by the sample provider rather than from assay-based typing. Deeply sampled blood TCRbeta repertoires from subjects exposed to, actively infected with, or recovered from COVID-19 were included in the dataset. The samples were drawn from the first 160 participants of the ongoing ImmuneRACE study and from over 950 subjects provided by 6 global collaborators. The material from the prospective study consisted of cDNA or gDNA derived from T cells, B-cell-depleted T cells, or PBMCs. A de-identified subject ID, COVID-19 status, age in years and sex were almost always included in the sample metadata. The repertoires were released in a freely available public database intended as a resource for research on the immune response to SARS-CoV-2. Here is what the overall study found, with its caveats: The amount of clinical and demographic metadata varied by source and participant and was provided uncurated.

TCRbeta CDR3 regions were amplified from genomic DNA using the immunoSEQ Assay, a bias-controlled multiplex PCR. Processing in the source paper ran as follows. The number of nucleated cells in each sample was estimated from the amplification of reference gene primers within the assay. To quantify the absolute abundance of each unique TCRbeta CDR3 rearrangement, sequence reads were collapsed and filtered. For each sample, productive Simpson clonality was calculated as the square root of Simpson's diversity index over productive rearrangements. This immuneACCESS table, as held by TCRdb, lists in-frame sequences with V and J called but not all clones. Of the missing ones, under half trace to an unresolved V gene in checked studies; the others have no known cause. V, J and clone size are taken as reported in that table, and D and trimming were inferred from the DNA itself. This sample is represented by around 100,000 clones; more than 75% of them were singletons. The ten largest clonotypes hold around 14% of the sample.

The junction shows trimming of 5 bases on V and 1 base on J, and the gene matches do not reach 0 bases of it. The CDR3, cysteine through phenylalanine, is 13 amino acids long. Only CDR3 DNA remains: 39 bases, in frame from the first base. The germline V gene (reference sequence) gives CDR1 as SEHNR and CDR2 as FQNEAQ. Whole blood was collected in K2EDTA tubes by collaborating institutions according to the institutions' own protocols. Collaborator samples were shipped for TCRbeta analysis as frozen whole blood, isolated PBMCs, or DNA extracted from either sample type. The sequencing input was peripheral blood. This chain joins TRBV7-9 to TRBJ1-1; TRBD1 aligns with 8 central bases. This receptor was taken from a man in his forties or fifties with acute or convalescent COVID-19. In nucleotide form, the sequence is TGTGCCAGCAGCGACAGGGGGAACACTGAAGCTTTCTTT. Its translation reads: CASSDRGNTEAFF.